One TCR beta chain is described in this entry. In the source study's methods: Nucleated cell counts were estimated from reference gene primer amplification. The table came from immunoSEQ multiplex PCR; TCRdb's copy has only in-frame clones and leaves some out. V and J calls plus clone size are reproduced from that table; the DNA served to infer D and trimming. The sample shows about 68,000 clones, roughly 88% of them seen only once. This record belongs to a study of blood T cell repertoires in COVID-19. On the study more broadly: Samples of COVID-19 (acute and convalescent) were obtained from the United States, Italy and Spain. PBMCs, B-cell-depleted T cells, or T cells were the source of the cDNA or gDNA that made up the material.

Germline V lookup: CDR1 MGHDK, CDR2 SYGVNS. V was cut by 6 bases and J by 4 bases, with 7 bases left in between. The CDR3 sequence is 11 residues long. This sequence originates from a man aged 25 to 40 with acute or convalescent COVID-19. The rearrangement links TRBV25-1 to TRBJ2-7, with a possible D match to TRBD1 (6 bases). Sequencing input: peripheral blood. CDR3 sequence (DNA): TGTGCCAGCAGCACAGGGTACGAGCAGTACTTC. This encodes CASSTGYEQYF.